This paragraph reports one T cell receptor (beta chain). Its antigen remains unidentified. A much larger clone sits a single nucleotide away, making a read error possible. The template was genomic DNA from peripheral blood, not RNA. Rearranged V-D-J TRB sequences were amplified with a mixed TRB-A/B primer pool. Using its own MiXCR run on the multiplex PCR reads, TCRdb lists one record per CDR3 protein. The sample consists of 2,500 to 4,000 distinct CDR3 sequences, 30% to 45% of them appearing once. This sample was included in a study of T cell repertoires in aging, cancer and after chemotherapy. Study details: Pre- and post-chemotherapy samples were paired from glioblastoma patients treated with temozolomide-based therapy.

Study-wide results and caveats: Age-matched healthy donors had significantly more diverse, less clonal blood TCR repertoires than untreated cancer patients. In each cancer cohort, median generation probability increased across chemotherapy, suggesting thymic output rebounded.

This CDR3 contains 13 residues. In germline, CDR1 is SQVTM, CDR2 ANQGSEA. V lost 7 bases and J lost 6; bases outside the gene matches: 12. Sequenced input: blood. The clonotype originates from a human donor with a solid tumor. The chain is built from TRBV29-1 and TRBJ2-7, with 7 bases aligning to TRBD1. The CDR3 bases are TGCAGCGGATCGGGACAGTGTGGGTTCGAGCAGTACTTC. Translation gives CSGSGQCGFEQYF.